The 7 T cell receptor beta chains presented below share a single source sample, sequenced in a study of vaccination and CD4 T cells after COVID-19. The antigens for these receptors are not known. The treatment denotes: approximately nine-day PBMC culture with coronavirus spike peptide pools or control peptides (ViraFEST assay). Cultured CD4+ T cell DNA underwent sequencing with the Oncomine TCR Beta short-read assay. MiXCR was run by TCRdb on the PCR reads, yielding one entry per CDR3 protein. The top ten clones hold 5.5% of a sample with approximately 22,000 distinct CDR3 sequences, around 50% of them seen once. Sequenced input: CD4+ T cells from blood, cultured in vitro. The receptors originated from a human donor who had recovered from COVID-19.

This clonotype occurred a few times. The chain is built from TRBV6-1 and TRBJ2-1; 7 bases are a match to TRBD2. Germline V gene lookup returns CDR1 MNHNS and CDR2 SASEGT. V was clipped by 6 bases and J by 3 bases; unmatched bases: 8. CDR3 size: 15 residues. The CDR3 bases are TGTGCCAGCAGCGAACAGACTAGCAGCTACAATGAGCAGTTCTTC. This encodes CASSEQTSSYNEQFF.

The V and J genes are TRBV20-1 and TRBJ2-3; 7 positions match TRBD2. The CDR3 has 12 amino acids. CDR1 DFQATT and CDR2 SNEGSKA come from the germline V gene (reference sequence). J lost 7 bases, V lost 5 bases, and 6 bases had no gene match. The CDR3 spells CSAPRGGNTQYF. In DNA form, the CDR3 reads TGCAGTGCTCCCCGGGGAGGGAATACGCAGTATTTT.

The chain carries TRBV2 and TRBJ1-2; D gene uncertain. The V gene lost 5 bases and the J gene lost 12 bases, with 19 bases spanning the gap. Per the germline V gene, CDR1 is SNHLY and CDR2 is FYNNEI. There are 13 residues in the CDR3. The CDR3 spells CASSPGLHRDNTF. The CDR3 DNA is TGTGCCAGCAGTCCTGGACTGCATCGGGATAACACCTTC.

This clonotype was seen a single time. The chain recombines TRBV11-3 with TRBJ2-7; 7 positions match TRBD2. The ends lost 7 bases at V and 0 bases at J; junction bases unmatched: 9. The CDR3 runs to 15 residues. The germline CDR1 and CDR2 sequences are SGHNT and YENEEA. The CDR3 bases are TGTGCCAGCAACCGCTTGGGAGGGCCCTCCTACGAGCAGTACTTC. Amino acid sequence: CASNRLGGPSYEQYF.

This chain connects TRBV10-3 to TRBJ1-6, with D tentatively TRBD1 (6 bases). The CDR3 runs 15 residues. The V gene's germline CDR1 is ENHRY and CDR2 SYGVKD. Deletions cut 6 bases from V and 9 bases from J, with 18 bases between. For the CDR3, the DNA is TGTGCCATCAGGGAAAGTGTAATAGGGGGTTCACCCCTCCACTTT. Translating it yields CAIRESVIGGSPLHF.

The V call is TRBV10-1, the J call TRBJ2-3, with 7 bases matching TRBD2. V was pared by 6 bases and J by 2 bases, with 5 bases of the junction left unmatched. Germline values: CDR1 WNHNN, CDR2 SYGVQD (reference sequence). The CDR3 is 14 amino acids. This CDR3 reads CASSPSGYTDTQYF. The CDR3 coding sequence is TGCGCCAGCAGCCCTAGCGGCTACACAGATACGCAGTATTTT.

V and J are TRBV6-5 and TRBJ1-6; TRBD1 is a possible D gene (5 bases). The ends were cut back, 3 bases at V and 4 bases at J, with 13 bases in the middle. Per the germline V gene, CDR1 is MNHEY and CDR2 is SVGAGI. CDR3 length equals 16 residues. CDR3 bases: TGTGCCAGCAGTTATAGCACAGGTCCTTATAATTCACCCCTCCACTTT. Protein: CASSYSTGPYNSPLHF.